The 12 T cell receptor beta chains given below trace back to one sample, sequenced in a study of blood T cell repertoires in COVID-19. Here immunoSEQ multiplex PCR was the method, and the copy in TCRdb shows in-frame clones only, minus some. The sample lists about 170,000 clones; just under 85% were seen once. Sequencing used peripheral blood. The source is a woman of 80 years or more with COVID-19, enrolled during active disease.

The CDR3 region is CASSLGSDGYTF. CDR3 sequence (DNA): TGCGCCAGCAGCTTGGGGTCGGATGGCTACACCTTC. The genes are TRBV5-1 and TRBJ1-2; D gene ambiguous. The germline gives CDR1 SGHRS, CDR2 YFSETQ. The CDR3 covers 12 residues. Between the trimmed V and J ends, which lost 0 bases and 6 bases, there was a span of 6 bases. The whole variable domain, remainder taken from reference TRBV5-1 and TRBJ1-2, is KAGVTQTPRYLIKTRGQQVTLSCSPISGHRSVSWYQQTPGQGLQFLFEYFSETQRNKGNFPGRFSGRQFSNSRSEMNVSTLELGDSALYLCASSLGSDGYTFGSGTRLTVV.

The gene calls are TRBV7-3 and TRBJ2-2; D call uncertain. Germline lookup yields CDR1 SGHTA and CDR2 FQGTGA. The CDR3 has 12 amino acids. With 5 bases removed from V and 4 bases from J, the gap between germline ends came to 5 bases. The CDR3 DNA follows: TGTGCCAGCAGCCGGTTCACCGGGGAGCTGTTTTTT. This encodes CASSRFTGELFF. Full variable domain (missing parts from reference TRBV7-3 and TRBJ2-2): GAGVSQTPSNKVTEKGKYVELRCDPISGHTALYWYRQSLGQGPEFLIYFQGTGAADDSGLPNDRFFAVRPEGSVSTLKIQRTERGDSAVYLCASSRFTGELFFGEGSRLTVL.

CDR3 in DNA: TGTGCCACCAGTGCCCTGGATACGCAGTATTTT. This encodes CATSALDTQYF. The chain recombines TRBV24-1 with TRBJ2-3, with no clear D. This CDR3 is built from 11 residues. Trimming took off 5 bases at V and 6 bases at J, with 5 bases between the two ends. CDR1 KGHDR and CDR2 SFDVKD come from the germline V gene.

This CDR3 reads CASSPRTGMDTEAFF. The DNA of the CDR3 is TGTGCCAGCTCACCAAGGACGGGGATGGACACTGAAGCTTTCTTT. The chain couples TRBV18 to TRBJ1-1; D gene uncertain. Trimming pared 2 bases from V and 3 bases from J, leaving 13 bases between. Germline CDR1 KGHSH, CDR2 LQKENI. The CDR3 is 15 residues long.

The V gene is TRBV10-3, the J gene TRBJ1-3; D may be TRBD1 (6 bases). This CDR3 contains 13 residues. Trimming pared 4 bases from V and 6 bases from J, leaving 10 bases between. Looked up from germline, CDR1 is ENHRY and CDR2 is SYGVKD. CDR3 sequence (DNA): TGTGCCATCAGTGCCCCAGGGGCAAACACCATATATTTT. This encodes CAISAPGANTIYF.

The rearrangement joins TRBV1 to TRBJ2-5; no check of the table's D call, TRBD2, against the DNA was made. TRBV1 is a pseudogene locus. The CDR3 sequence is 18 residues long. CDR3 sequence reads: CTSSQGSAGVDGKETQYF. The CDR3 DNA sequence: TGCACCAGCAGCCAAGGGTCGGCGGGAGTAGATGGGAAAGAGACCCAGTACTTC.

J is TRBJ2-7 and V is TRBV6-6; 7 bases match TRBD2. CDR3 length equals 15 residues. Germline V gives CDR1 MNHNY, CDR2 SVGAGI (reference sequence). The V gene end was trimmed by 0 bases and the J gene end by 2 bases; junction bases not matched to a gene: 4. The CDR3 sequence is CASSYSERGTYEQYF. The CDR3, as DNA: TGTGCCAGCAGTTACTCTGAGCGGGGTACCTACGAGCAGTACTTC.

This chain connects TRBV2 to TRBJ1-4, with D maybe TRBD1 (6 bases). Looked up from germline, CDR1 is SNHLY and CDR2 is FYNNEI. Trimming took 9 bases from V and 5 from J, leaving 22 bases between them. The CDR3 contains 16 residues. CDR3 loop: CASNRDITTGNEKLFF. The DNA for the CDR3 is TGTGCCAGTAATAGGGACATCACCACCGGCAATGAAAAACTGTTTTTT.

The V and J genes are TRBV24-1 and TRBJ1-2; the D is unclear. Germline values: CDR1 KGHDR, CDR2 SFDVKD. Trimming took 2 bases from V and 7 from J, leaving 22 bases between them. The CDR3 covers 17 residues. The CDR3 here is CATSDSSPATYGRGYTF. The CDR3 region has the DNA TGTGCCACCAGTGATTCCTCGCCAGCGACCTATGGCCGTGGCTACACCTTC.

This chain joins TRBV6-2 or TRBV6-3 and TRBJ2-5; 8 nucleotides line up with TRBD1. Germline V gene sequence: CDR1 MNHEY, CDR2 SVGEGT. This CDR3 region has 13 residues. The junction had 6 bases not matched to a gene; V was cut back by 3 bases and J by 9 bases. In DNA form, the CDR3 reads TGTGCCAGCAGTTATCAGGGGGCAGGGGCCCAGTACTTC. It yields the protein CASSYQGAGAQYF.

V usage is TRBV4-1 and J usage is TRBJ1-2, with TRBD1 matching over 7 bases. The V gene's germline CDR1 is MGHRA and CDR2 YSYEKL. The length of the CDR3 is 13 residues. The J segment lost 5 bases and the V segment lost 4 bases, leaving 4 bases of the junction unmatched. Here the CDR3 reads CASSPGGSYGYTF. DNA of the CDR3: TGCGCCAGCAGCCCAGGGGGTTCTTATGGCTACACCTTC.

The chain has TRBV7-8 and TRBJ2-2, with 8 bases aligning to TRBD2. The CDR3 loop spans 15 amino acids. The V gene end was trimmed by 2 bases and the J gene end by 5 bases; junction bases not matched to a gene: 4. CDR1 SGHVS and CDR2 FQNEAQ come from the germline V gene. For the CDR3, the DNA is TGTGCCAGCAGCTTAACGGGGGGGAAGACCGGGGAGCTGTTTTTT. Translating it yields CASSLTGGKTGELFF.